The sequence of this TCR beta chain was determined in a study of cytomegalovirus exposure and HLA in healthy donors. Study-level findings and limits: Reportedly, HLA-A and HLA-B alleles of most subjects were accurately predicted from TCR beta. TCR beta V segments were, for the most part, productive about 87% or about 30% of the time in an earlier analysis. A later analysis reportedly found that, within productive TCRs, an Asian-associated ancestry cluster had fewer N-insertions than the mean observed across the roughly 690 donors.

Details on this clone: Antigen specificity is unknown.

The V gene end was trimmed by 1 base and the J gene end by 7 bases; junction bases not matched to a gene: 8. Germline CDR1 is SGHTA and CDR2 is FQGTGA. This CDR3 comprises 17 residues. With 60 Vbeta and 13 Jbeta primers, the PCR was carried out. TCRdb's table, derived via immunoSEQ multiplex PCR, lists solely in-frame clones and lacks some. Of about 160,000 clones listed, around four fifths are singletons. The sequencing input was PBMCs. V and J are TRBV7-3 and TRBJ2-2; 11 bases map to TRBD1. The origin of this receptor is a man aged 25 to 45 in good health and CMV-seronegative. In nucleotides, the CDR3 is TGTGCCAGCAGCTTAATGGGACAGGGGGTTGGATACGGGGAGCTGTTTTTT. Its protein is CASSLMGQGVGYGELFF.